The clone carrying this TCR beta chain was seen ten or more times. Antigen unknown. The sample belongs to a study of T cells in Graves' hyperthyroidism and ophthalmopathy. Looking at the study overall: Pretreatment peripheral blood was obtained at initial diagnosis.

Researchers amplified the TCR beta CDR3 regions from RNA transcripts. RT-PCR in the first round (using the HTBI primer set) targeted the TCR CDR3. MiXCR, applied by TCRdb to the multiplex PCR reads, yields one record per CDR3 protein. The sample lists 450,000 to 650,000 distinct CDR3 sequences; 14% were seen once. The CDR3 consists of 15 residues. The germline V and J ends were trimmed by 4 bases and 2 bases, with 14 bases remaining between them. CDR1 is LGHDT and CDR2 is YNNKEL in the germline V gene (reference sequence). Study-wide results and caveats: A median around 6 months before onset, the model predicted ophthalmopathy. Among thyroid clonotypes expanded above 0.001, most also appeared in blood.

V usage is TRBV3-1 and J usage is TRBJ1-1; tentatively, D is TRBD1 (5 bases). The sequencing sample was made of blood. The receptor's source is a woman aged 18-30 years with Graves' ophthalmopathy. This CDR3 is CASSPLDRGNTEAFF. CDR3 in DNA: TGTGCCAGCAGCCCCCTCGATCGGGGCAACACTGAAGCTTTCTTT.